This passage covers 5 T cell receptor beta chains from one sample sequenced in a study of blood T cells in healthy people across ages. Through a sample-barcoded 5' primer and a J-beta primer mix, a second PCR was run for about 6 to 12 cycles. MiXCR was run by TCRdb on the 5' RACE reads, yielding one entry per CDR3 protein. Of over a million distinct CDR3 sequences listed, more than 40% are singletons. The sample was blood. These receptors were taken from a woman in her fifties or sixties in good health.

Only a few counts were recorded for this clonotype. V usage is TRBV12-3 or TRBV12-4 and J usage is TRBJ2-7; 7 bases agree with TRBD1. Trimming at V came to 6 bases and at J to 1 base, leaving 6 bases not matched to a gene. This CDR3 is built from 14 residues. The CDR3 coding sequence is TGTGCCAGCAGCAAGGGGGCCGGATCCTACGAGCAGTACTTC. It translates to CASSKGAGSYEQYF.

The chain couples TRBV10-1 to TRBJ2-1; 9 nucleotides line up with TRBD2. The J call may be incorrect, as the DNA end agrees better with TRBJ2-7. The CDR3 runs to 15 residues. The germline CDR1 and CDR2 sequences are WNHNN and SYGVQD (reference sequence). The CDR3: CASSPLLAGKYEQYF. The DNA of the CDR3 is TGCGCCAGCAGCCCCCTGCTAGCGGGAAAGTACGAGCAGTACTTC.

The chain employs TRBV10-3 and TRBJ2-7; D may be TRBD1 or TRBD2 (5 bases each). From germline, CDR1 is ENHRY and CDR2 SYGVKD. With 6 bases removed from V and 2 bases from J, the gap between germline ends came to 14 bases. The CDR3 spans 14 residues. CDR3 region: CAISTGLGAYEQYF. As DNA, the CDR3 is TGTGCCATCAGCACCGGACTGGGGGCCTACGAGCAGTACTTC.

This clonotype was observed a handful of times. This rearrangement joins TRBV10-3 to TRBJ1-2; no clear D. The CDR3 is 14 residues long. The V end lost 3 bases, the J end lost 1 base, and 9 bases lay between the germline ends. The germline CDR1 and CDR2 sequences are ENHRY and SYGVKD. Here the CDR3 reads CAISDGRFNYGYTF. As DNA, the CDR3 is TGTGCCATCAGTGATGGCAGATTTAACTATGGCTACACCTTC.

This clonotype has only a few counts. The rearrangement links TRBV24-1 to TRBJ2-1, with TRBD2 matching over 16 bases. The CDR3 contains 16 residues. The V and J ends lost 4 bases and 8 bases, in that order; junction bases with no gene match: 4. Looked up from germline, CDR1 is KGHDR and CDR2 is SFDVKD. This CDR3 is CATSDYGTSGRDEQFF. The CDR3 nucleotides are TGTGCCACCAGTGACTATGGGACTAGCGGGAGGGATGAGCAGTTCTTC.